These 5 T cell receptor beta chains originate from one sample sequenced in a study of shared clonotypes between healthy human individuals. Sequenced by immunoSEQ multiplex PCR; TCRdb stores in-frame clones only, minus some. The table includes over 950,000 clones, around three quarters detected once. Sequencing was done on a sample of memory CD4+ T cells from PBMCs. As for subset: CD45RA-negative fraction. The source of these receptors is a young man in good health. Some clones in this sample may be carry-over from other donors' samples.

V and J are TRBV7-2 and TRBJ1-4, with 8 bases fitting TRBD1. This CDR3 has 15 residues. The germline CDR1 and CDR2 sequences are SGHTA and FQGNSA. J lost 8 bases, V lost 5 bases, and 10 bases had no gene match. The CDR3 DNA sequence: TGTGCCAGCAGCGCAAACAGGGGGATGGGAGAAAAACTGTTTTTT. Residues: CASSANRGMGEKLFF.

This clone has just one count. The rearrangement links TRBV6-5 to TRBJ2-2; no definite D call. CDR1 is MNHEY, CDR2 SVGAGI, per germline. Trimming cost V 0 bases and J 1 base, with 9 bases left between them. The CDR3 spans 16 residues. The CDR3 sequence is CASSYSYWQNTGELFF. The CDR3 DNA reads as TGTGCCAGCAGTTACTCTTACTGGCAGAACACCGGGGAGCTGTTTTTT.

The J gene is TRBJ2-7, the V gene TRBV7-8; D is unclear. The CDR3 is made up of 14 amino acids. Germline CDR1 SGHVS, CDR2 FQNEAQ. V was cut by 5 bases and J by 4 bases, with 15 bases left in between. CDR3 region: CASSHEVGFYEQYF. CDR3 sequence (DNA): TGTGCCAGCAGCCACGAGGTCGGATTTTACGAGCAGTACTTC.

This clone came up once. The chain employs TRBV5-5 and TRBJ2-3; the D gene is possibly TRBD1 (6 bases). Trimming shortened V by 5 bases and J by 2 bases, and 12 bases separated the two germline ends. This CDR3 has 14 amino acids. Per germline, CDR1 SGHKS and CDR2 YYEKEE (reference sequence). The CDR3 is CASSRKGDTDTQYF. The CDR3 nucleotides read TGTGCCAGCAGTAGGAAGGGGGACACAGATACGCAGTATTTT.

The V gene is TRBV28, the J gene TRBJ2-7; a weak D match, TRBD1 (6 bases). This CDR3 spans 16 amino acids. In germline, CDR1 is MDHEN, CDR2 SYDVKM. The V end was cut by 5 bases, the J end by 2 bases, with 19 bases between. As DNA, the CDR3 is TGTGCCAGCAGTCCCGAATTTGGGGGCGACCCCTACGAGCAGTACTTC. The encoded protein is CASSPEFGGDPYEQYF.